Listed below are T cell receptor beta chains from one sample, sequenced in a study of blood T cell repertoires in COVID-19. Data came from immunoSEQ multiplex PCR; TCRdb stores just in-frame clones and leaves some out. This sample carries about 150,000 clones, approximately 83% of them seen once, and the ten largest clones take approximately 5.1%. Sequences were obtained from PBMCs or T cells enriched from blood (not recorded which). These receptors were collected from a man aged 65 to 85 who had been exposed to COVID-19. Both conserved end residues are part of each CDR3. The D gene is left open where the match is weak. Size tells how often a clone was seen (once, few, many) or the class of an expanded clone, and some rows leave it out.

size | J | V | D | DNA | CDR3
NA | TRBJ1-6 | TRBV6-6 | NA | TGTGCCAGCAGCCGAGGGCGGGGGCTGAGCTCCTATAATTCACCCCTCCACTTT | CASSRGRGLSSYNSPLHF
NA | TRBJ2-1 | TRBV19 | TRBD2 | TGTGCCAGTAGTCCAATACCTCCGGGACTAGCGGGCCTGTCACCCTACAATGAGCAGTTCTTC | CASSPIPPGLAGLSPYNEQFF
once | TRBJ2-5 | TRBV7-3 | TRBD2 | TGTGCCAGCAGCTCCCTAGCGGGGGGACAAGAGACCCAGTACTTC | CASSSLAGGQETQYF
NA | TRBJ2-7 | TRBV15 | NA | TGTGCCACCAGCGTCACAGGCCCCTCAGAGCAGTACTTC | CATSVTGPSEQYF
NA | TRBJ1-6 | TRBV18 | TRBD1 | TGTGCCAGCTCACCACCCTCCGGACAGGGAAATTCACCCCTCCACTTT | CASSPPSGQGNSPLHF
NA | TRBJ2-7 | TRBV12-3/TRBV12-4 | NA | TGTGCCAGCAGTCTCGGCGGGGCGCAGTACTTC | CASSLGGAQYF
NA | TRBJ1-1 | TRBV10-2 | TRBD1 | TGCGCCAGCAGTGCAGGGGGTAGCACTGAAGCTTTCTTT | CASSAGGSTEAFF
NA | TRBJ1-1 | TRBV20-1 | NA | TGCAGTGTTAACAGGTTGGCTGAAGCTTTCTTT | CSVNRLAEAFF
NA | TRBJ2-1 | TRBV2 | TRBD1 | TGTGCCAGCAACAAGGACAGGGGCCGCTACAATGAGCAGTTCTTC | CASNKDRGRYNEQFF
NA | TRBJ1-2 | TRBV24-1 | NA | TGTGCCACCAGTGATGGGCCGGGGAGCTACACCTTC | CATSDGPGSYTF
NA | TRBJ2-1 | TRBV27 | TRBD1 | TGTGCCAGCAGTGGAACTCGGACAGGGCTTAGACAGGGGTCATACAATGAGCAGTTCTTC | CASSGTRTGLRQGSYNEQFF
NA | TRBJ1-2 | TRBV7-9 | TRBD1 | TGTGCCAGCAGCTCGGGACAGGAGTTCTATGGCTACACCTTC | CASSSGQEFYGYTF
NA | TRBJ1-1 | TRBV7-9 | NA | TGTGCCAGCAGCTTAGGGGGGAGGAGGAACACTGAAGCTTTCTTT | CASSLGGRRNTEAFF
once | TRBJ1-2 | TRBV7-3 | NA | TGTGCCAGCAGCCTCCTCACCTTTACAGGGACTGGCTACACCTTC | CASSLLTFTGTGYTF
NA | TRBJ2-2 | TRBV5-1 | TRBD2 | TGCGCCAGCAGCTTGGAACTAGCGGGGAACACCGGGGAGCTGTTTTTT | CASSLELAGNTGELFF
NA | TRBJ1-2 | TRBV2 | TRBD1 | TGTGCCACCTCGCAGGGGGCAAAGGGCTACACCTTC | CATSQGAKGYTF
NA | TRBJ2-7 | TRBV5-1 | TRBD2 | TGCGCCAGCAGGAGGACTAGCGGGGGCACCCCCTACGAGCAGTACTTC | CASRRTSGGTPYEQYF
NA | TRBJ2-3 | TRBV12-5 | NA | TGTGCTAGTGGTTTGGGAGAGGTGAACCCTAGCACAGATACGCAGTATTTT | CASGLGEVNPSTDTQYF
NA | TRBJ2-3 | TRBV7-2 | TRBD2 | TGTGCCAGCAGCACATTAGCGGGACGGTCAGATACGCAGTATTTT | CASSTLAGRSDTQYF
NA | TRBJ1-1 | TRBV28 | NA | TGTGCCAGCAGTCCCCTGGAGGGGTTTGCTGAAGCTTTCTTT | CASSPLEGFAEAFF
NA | TRBJ1-2 | TRBV27 | NA | TGTGCCAGCAGTTCCCCTAGCTATGGCTACACCTTC | CASSSPSYGYTF
NA | TRBJ1-2 | TRBV19 | NA | TGTGCCAGTAGTCCGAGGGGGTTTGGCTACACCTTC | CASSPRGFGYTF
once | TRBJ2-3 | TRBV28 | TRBD1 | TGTGCCAGCAGCCCCTTACTGGGACAGGGCAGCACAGATACGCAGTATTTT | CASSPLLGQGSTDTQYF
NA | TRBJ2-5 | TRBV4-2 | TRBD2 | TGTGCCAGCAGCCAAGGGCTAGCGGGGACCTACCAAGAGACCCAGTACTTC | CASSQGLAGTYQETQYF
NA | TRBJ1-1 | TRBV2 | NA | TGTGCCAGCAGTGGCGACAGTAACACTGAAGCTTTCTTT | CASSGDSNTEAFF
NA | TRBJ2-1 | TRBV10-1 | NA | TGCGCCAGCAGGGAGGTTGAGGTCCCGCAGTTCTTC | CASREVEVPQFF
NA | TRBJ2-1 | TRBV18 | TRBD2 | TGTGCCAGCTCGCCCAGACTAGCGGGGGGGTCCTACAATGAGCAGTTCTTC | CASSPRLAGGSYNEQFF
NA | TRBJ1-4 | TRBV6-2/TRBV6-3 | TRBD1 | TGTGCCAGCAGTATCTCAGGGGGATGGGCTGAAAAACTGTTTTTT | CASSISGGWAEKLFF
NA | TRBJ2-1 | TRBV29-1 | TRBD2 | TGCAGCTCCAGCCCCGGACTAGCGGACAATGAGCAGTTCTTC | CSSSPGLADNEQFF
few | TRBJ1-6 | TRBV9 | NA | TGTGCCAGCAGCGTTGGGGGGGAGAGTTCACCCCTCCACTTT | CASSVGGESSPLHF
NA | TRBJ1-5 | TRBV18 | NA | TGTGCCAGCTCACCACTGCCTTATGGCGGGGGAACAAATCAGCCCCAGCATTTT | CASSPLPYGGGTNQPQHF
NA | TRBJ2-2 | TRBV9 | TRBD2 | TGTGCCAGCAGCGTAAGCGGGGGGCGGACCGGGGAGCTGTTTTTT | CASSVSGGRTGELFF
NA | TRBJ1-2 | TRBV3-1/TRBV3-2 | NA | TGTGCCAGCAGCCAAGGTCGGGGTTCTGTCTATGGCTACACCTTC | CASSQGRGSVYGYTF
NA | TRBJ1-6 | TRBV5-4 | NA | TGTGCCAGCAGCTTAACGGCAGGGGATTCACCCCTCCACTTT | CASSLTAGDSPLHF
NA | TRBJ2-7 | TRBV7-9 | NA | TGTGCCAGCAGCTTGACTACCTACGAGCAGTACTTC | CASSLTTYEQYF
NA | TRBJ1-1 | TRBV4-1 | TRBD1 | TGCGCCAGCAGCCAAGGGACAGGGGAACCCACTGAAGCTTTCTTT | CASSQGTGEPTEAFF
NA | TRBJ2-7 | TRBV7-8 | NA | TGTGCCAGCACCAGAACGGTAGGGGCCCTGGAGCAGTACTTC | CASTRTVGALEQYF
NA | TRBJ2-3 | TRBV28 | TRBD2 | TGTGCCAGCAGTTTGGCGAGCGGGGGGTACAGCACAGATACGCAGTATTTT | CASSLASGGYSTDTQYF
NA | TRBJ1-1 | TRBV28 | TRBD1 | TGTGCCAGCAGTTCCGGACAGGGATCATATGAAGCTTTCTTT | CASSSGQGSYEAFF
NA | TRBJ2-7 | TRBV5-1 | TRBD2 | TGCGCCAGCAGCTGGGGAGCGGGAGGGCAGTACGAGCAGTACTTC | CASSWGAGGQYEQYF
NA | TRBJ2-7 | TRBV25-1 | TRBD2 | TGTGCCAGCAGTGGAGCGGGGGGCCTATCCTACGAGCAGTACTTC | CASSGAGGLSYEQYF
NA | TRBJ2-2 | TRBV4-1 | TRBD2 | TGCGCCAGCAGCCAGGCCTCCCTTAGCGGGACGCTCACCGGGGAGCTGTTTTTT | CASSQASLSGTLTGELFF
NA | TRBJ2-3 | TRBV10-3 | TRBD2 | TGCGGGGCGGGGGGCTTTACAGATACGCAGTATTTT | CGAGGFTDTQYF
NA | TRBJ2-3 | TRBV19 | NA | TGTGCCAGTAGTATCCGGTTAGACTCGTTCTACACAGATACGCAGTATTTT | CASSIRLDSFYTDTQYF
NA | TRBJ2-5 | TRBV15 | NA | TGTGCCACCAGCAGAGATCTGACACAAAGGGGGACCCAGTACTTC | CATSRDLTQRGTQYF
few | TRBJ1-3 | TRBV28 | TRBD1 | TGTGCCAGCAGGACAGGGCACTCTGGAAACACCATATATTTT | CASRTGHSGNTIYF
NA | TRBJ2-3 | TRBV7-8 | TRBD2 | TGTGCCAGCAGCTTAGCGGGGACTACTCCAGATACGCAGTATTTT | CASSLAGTTPDTQYF
NA | TRBJ2-1 | TRBV28 | NA | TGTGCCAGCAGTTTAAGAGGTGAGCAGTTCTTC | CASSLRGEQFF
NA | TRBJ2-7 | TRBV5-1 | NA | TGCGCCAGCAGTCTAGCAGAACCTTACTACGAGCAGTACTTC | CASSLAEPYYEQYF
NA | TRBJ2-2 | TRBV6-1 | NA | TGTGCCAGCAGTGCTGGTGCGGGACAGACCATGAAGAACACCGGGGAGCTGTTTTTT | CASSAGAGQTMKNTGELFF